What follows describes a single T cell receptor (beta chain). Profiled with immunoSEQ multiplex PCR; TCRdb holds only in-frame clones, not every one. The sample lists over 650,000 clones, around 87% occurring once. The germline V and J ends were trimmed by 1 base and 1 base, with 8 bases remaining between them. This CDR3 spans 15 amino acids. Germline values: CDR1 MGHRA, CDR2 YSYEKL. The data are from a study of shared T cell receptors in the human thymus. These records were also assigned to another study, of human thymus T cells. This second study says: Thymic samples were excised during corrective heart operations. Repertoires sampled from thymus and blood appeared biased in V and J gene usage. Thymic TCR repertoires of unrelated people reportedly overlapped highly.

The chain recombines TRBV4-1 with TRBJ1-5; tentative D call: TRBD1 (5 bases). The source material was thymocytes. The sequence was collected from a boy under two years old with a congenital heart defect. This chain's CDR3 is CASSQVTGSNQPQHF. Here the CDR3 DNA reads TGCGCCAGCAGCCAAGTAACAGGAAGCAATCAGCCCCAGCATTTT.